This T cell receptor beta chain was retrieved from a study of CD8 T cells in Susac syndrome (dated by TCRdb to about 2019). For context, the study as a whole: Whether CD8+ T cell activation and differentiation in Susac syndrome was antigen driven was tested using repertoire sequencing. Results and caveats for the whole study, not just this receptor: The TCR sequencing and HLA analysis was acknowledged to have included a relatively small number of individuals.

Worth noting for this clonotype: What antigen it recognizes has not been identified. No base quality values were provided; no much bigger clone lies one nucleotide off.

RNA was extracted using the RNeasy kit, and roughly 0.5 to 1 microgram was reverse transcribed with random hexamers. The immunoSEQ multiplex PCR assay, which covers 54 Vbeta and 13 Jbeta segments, was used to amplify TCR beta CDR3 regions. To correct PCR amplification bias, a synthetic template baseline was used for both primer optimization and computational correction. As for the original processing: Reads were annotated to V, D and J genes per IMGT and analyzed with immunoSEQ Analyzer, keeping only productive sequences. To calculate clonality, Shannon entropy was normalized by log2 of the number of productive unique sequences and then subtracted from one. For each patient and control, public and private clones were evaluated within the 100 most prevalent clones. Susac-specific clones were defined as absent from healthy and MS cohorts, around 970 published viral clones and other ImmuneACCESS disease sequences. In-frame beta chains were kept once TCRdb had trimmed the public reads at Q25 with fastp and called clones with MiXCR. Duplicate CDR3 protein sequences are folded into a single record with the most common DNA and genes. The V and J calls and clone size are TCRdb's, not the authors'. The sample includes roughly 180,000 distinct CDR3 sequences, with just under 95% observed a single time. The top ten clones comprise more than 0.1% of the sample.

There are 13 amino acids in the CDR3, from cysteine to phenylalanine inclusive. CDR3 DNA only is kept here, 39 bases in frame from base 1. The germline V gene specifies SQVTM as CDR1 and ANQGSEA as CDR2. The V and J ends are trimmed by 7 bases and 9 bases, leaving 19 bases between them. Peripheral blood CD8+ and CD4+ T cells from healthy donors, Susac syndrome patients and multiple sclerosis patients were profiled using high-throughput TCR beta sequencing. Healthy donors were included as age- and sex-matched controls. CD8+ TEMRA cells were enriched by FACS, while bulk CD8+ and CD4+ T cells were purified by magnetic negative isolation. Blood was drawn into EDTA tubes, processed within 24 hours, and PBMCs were isolated by density gradient centrifugation. PBMCs intended for TCR sequencing were frozen in liquid nitrogen and were later thawed in a 37 degrees C water bath. A purity of at least 90% was achieved for sorted or isolated CD4+, CD8+ and CD8+ TEMRA cells.

The clonotype was recovered from a human donor in good health. Recombination linked TRBV29-1 to TRBJ2-1; D gene: possibly TRBD1, on 6 matching bases. What was sequenced was CD4+ T cells from PBMCs. The base sequence is TGCAGCGCCACCGGGACACTTACGACTGAGCAGTTCTTC. This sequence encodes CSATGTLTTEQFF.